These 17 T cell receptor beta chains came from one sample sequenced in a study of post-analysis software for immune sequencing data. Study-level results: Patients had higher frequencies than controls of roughly five TRBV segments, including TRBV5-6, TRBV5-1 and TRBV20-1.

TCR beta cDNA libraries included unique molecular identifiers. TCRdb independently ran MiXCR on the PCR reads; one entry per CDR3 protein. The sample lists around 770,000 distinct CDR3 sequences, 40% to 55% seen once, with over 4.5% in the top ten. These receptors' antigens are unknown. The sample comprised blood. These receptor sequences come from a girl under 18 with multiple sclerosis.

This sequence joins TRBV5-1 and TRBJ2-2, with D possibly being TRBD1 or TRBD2 (5 bases each). The CDR3 is made up of 18 amino acids. The V and J ends lost 5 bases and 0 bases respectively, with 20 bases between them. Looked up from germline, CDR1 is SGHRS and CDR2 is YFSETQ. The CDR3 nucleotides read TGCGCCAGCAGTCCCCTAGTCCAGGGAGTATCGAACACCGGGGAGCTGTTTTTT. Translated, it gives CASSPLVQGVSNTGELFF. Full variable domain (outside the CDR3, taken from reference TRBV5-1 and TRBJ2-2): KAGVTQTPRYLIKTRGQQVTLSCSPISGHRSVSWYQQTPGQGLQFLFEYFSETQRNKGNFPGRFSGRQFSNSRSEMNVSTLELGDSALYLCASSPLVQGVSNTGELFFGEGSRLTVL.

This rearrangement joins TRBV7-9 to TRBJ2-7, with D possibly TRBD1 on 6 matching bases. The V end lost 6 bases, the J end lost 0 bases, and 21 bases lay between the germline ends. CDR1 and CDR2 from the germline V gene are SEHNR and FQNEAQ (reference sequence). The CDR3 covers 17 residues. The CDR3 bases are TGTGCCAGCAGTCCCGGAGGACCCCAGGGGTTCTCCTACGAGCAGTACTTC. It translates to CASSPGGPQGFSYEQYF.

This chain links TRBV7-9 with TRBJ2-7; TRBD2 might be the D (6 bases). Germline CDR1 SEHNR, CDR2 FQNEAQ (reference sequence). Trimming took off 5 bases at V and 5 bases at J, with 19 bases between the two ends. This CDR3 has 15 amino acids. The CDR3 protein is CASSHPPTSSDEQYF. The CDR3 nucleotides read TGTGCCAGCAGCCACCCCCCGACTAGTAGTGACGAGCAGTACTTC.

This clonotype was observed a few times. V is TRBV5-5 and J is TRBJ2-5; D is unresolved. From germline, CDR1 is SGHKS and CDR2 YYEKEE (reference sequence). Trimming cost V 4 bases and J 3 bases, with 7 bases left between them. CDR3 length: 12 residues. CDR3 sequence: CASSQIEETQYF. The CDR3 DNA reads as TGTGCCAGCAGCCAAATTGAAGAGACCCAGTACTTC.

This clonotype was seen more than once but under ten times. At one of its ends the junction is not consistent with the germline gene, which may arise from a read error. V usage is TRBV6-1 and J usage is TRBJ2-5; the match to TRBD2 covers 11 bases. The CDR3 runs 14 residues. CDR1 is MNHNS and CDR2 is SASEGT in the germline V gene. CDR3 in DNA: TGTGCCAGCAGGGGACTAGCGGACCAGGAGACCCAGTACTTC. Translated, it gives CASRGLADQETQYF.

The rearrangement joins TRBV6-5 to TRBJ2-1; possible D gene TRBD2, 6 bases. V was cut by 0 bases and J by 9 bases, with 18 bases left in between. CDR3 length equals 16 residues. Germline assignment: CDR1 MNHEY and CDR2 SVGAGI. The CDR3 spells CASSYSLSGPAGEQFF. CDR3 DNA sequence: TGTGCCAGCAGTTACTCGCTGAGCGGGCCAGCGGGTGAGCAGTTCTTC.

The V call is TRBV20-1, the J call TRBJ2-5; possibly TRBD1 or TRBD2 for D (6 bases each). The CDR3 sequence is 13 residues long. The germline CDR1 and CDR2 sequences are DFQATT and SNEGSKA (reference sequence). The CDR3 loop is CTASRGPQETQYF. The CDR3 DNA sequence: TGCACCGCCTCCCGGGGGCCGCAAGAGACCCAGTACTTC.

The rearrangement links TRBV24-1 to TRBJ2-3; D is perhaps TRBD2 (5 bases). Germline CDR1 is KGHDR and CDR2 is SFDVKD. V was shortened by 5 bases and J by 6 bases, with 11 bases between the two germline ends. The CDR3 is 13 amino acids. The CDR3 nucleotides read TGTGCCACCAGTGCCCCGGGATCGGATACGCAGTATTTT. Its translation: CATSAPGSDTQYF.

The rearrangement joins TRBV9 to TRBJ2-1; 9 positions agree with TRBD2. V gave up 2 bases and J gave up 10 bases; unmatched junction bases: 13. Germline CDR1 is SGDLS and CDR2 is YYNGEE. The CDR3 is 16 amino acids. The CDR3 nucleotides are TGTGCCAGCAGCGTCGGAGGCGGGAGGGCCCGTCGAGAGCAGTTCTTC. Residues: CASSVGGGRARREQFF.

This chain joins TRBV7-2 and TRBJ1-5; the match to TRBD1 covers 7 bases. Trimming removed 5 bases from V and 7 bases from J; junction bases left unmatched: 8. Per germline, CDR1 SGHTA and CDR2 FQGNSA. This CDR3 is 14 amino acids long. CDR3 coding DNA: TGTGCCAGCAGCCCCCAGGGGGGGAAGCAGCCCCAGCATTTT. Its protein product is CASSPQGGKQPQHF.

This clonotype came up once. V usage is TRBV12-3 or TRBV12-4 and J usage is TRBJ2-1, with 8 bases matching TRBD1. CDR3 length equals 16 residues. The V and J ends lost 5 bases and 6 bases, in that order; junction bases with no gene match: 12. CDR3 DNA: TGTGCCAGCAGTCCGCGGACAGGGTTTGGGGTCAATGAGCAGTTCTTC. It codes for CASSPRTGFGVNEQFF.

V and J are TRBV28 and TRBJ2-1; 7 bases agree with TRBD1. CDR1 and CDR2 (germline): MDHEN, SYDVKM. After removal of 4 bases from V and 0 bases from J, the junction contained 6 bases not matched to a gene. CDR3 length: 16 amino acids. The CDR3 spells CASSSWDSPSYNEQFF. CDR3 sequence (DNA): TGTGCCAGCAGTTCATGGGACAGCCCCTCCTACAATGAGCAGTTCTTC.

The chain uses TRBV12-3 or TRBV12-4 and TRBJ2-1; a weak D match, TRBD1 (6 bases). Trimming removed 3 bases from V and 3 bases from J, with 9 bases in between. The CDR3 has 14 amino acids. The CDR3 is CASSLRDIYNEQFF. In nucleotides, the CDR3 is TGTGCCAGCAGTTTGAGGGACATCTACAATGAGCAGTTCTTC.

The chain joins TRBV5-5 to TRBJ1-1; no clear D gene. V lost 1 base and J 0 bases, leaving 7 bases between the germline ends. CDR1 is SGHKS and CDR2 is YYEKEE in the germline V gene (reference sequence). This CDR3 comprises 14 residues. The CDR3 spells CASSLTWVNTEAFF. The CDR3 DNA follows: TGTGCCAGCAGCTTGACCTGGGTGAACACTGAAGCTTTCTTT.

The rearrangement links TRBV27 to TRBJ1-4; D is uncertain. With 7 bases removed from V and 0 bases from J, the gap between germline ends came to 6 bases. The germline CDR1 and CDR2 sequences are MNHEY and SMNVEV (reference sequence). There are 13 residues in the CDR3. The CDR3 region is CASTTATNEKLFF. The CDR3 region has the DNA TGTGCCAGCACGACCGCAACTAATGAAAAACTGTTTTTT.

The chain recombines TRBV28 with TRBJ1-5; no reliable D call. This CDR3 has 14 amino acids. Trimming took off 3 bases at V and 3 bases at J, with 9 bases between the two ends. CDR1 and CDR2 (germline): MDHEN, SYDVKM. The CDR3 DNA is TGTGCCAGCAGTTTCGGACCGAACAATCAGCCCCAGCATTTT. Translating it yields CASSFGPNNQPQHF.

A few counts support this clonotype. The rearrangement links TRBV20-1 to TRBJ2-7, with 8 bases matching TRBD2. Germline V CDR1 and CDR2: DFQATT, SNEGSKA (reference sequence). This CDR3 spans 16 amino acids. V lost 0 bases, J lost 3 bases, and 10 bases stayed unmatched. Here the CDR3 reads CSARDSSGSEGYEQYF. The CDR3 DNA sequence: TGCAGTGCTAGAGATTCAAGCGGGAGCGAGGGCTACGAGCAGTACTTC.